These 17 T cell receptor beta chains were sequenced from one sample in a study of CD8+ T cells in alopecia areata. TCR sequencing used cDNA made by reverse transcription of extracted RNA. Clones were sequenced by immunoSEQ multiplex PCR, and TCRdb holds only the in-frame ones, with some missing. The data show approximately 140,000 clones, with around 86% seen just once and roughly 16% held by the top ten. The specimen was CD8+ T cells sorted from blood, collected at week 0. The receptors originated from a human donor with alopecia areata.

The chain couples TRBV27 to TRBJ2-3; the match to TRBD2 covers 11 bases. After removal of 4 bases from V and 1 base from J, the junction contained 1 base not matched to a gene. The germline V gene encodes CDR1 MNHEY and CDR2 SMNVEV (reference sequence). The CDR3 extends over 15 amino acids. CDR3 sequence (DNA): TGTGCCAGCAGTTCGACTAGCGGGGGCACAGATACGCAGTATTTT. It specifies CASSSTSGGTDTQYF.

The chain couples TRBV7-9 to TRBJ2-2; the D is unclear. The germline gives CDR1 SEHNR, CDR2 FQNEAQ (reference sequence). The germline V and J ends were trimmed by 1 base and 3 bases, with 9 bases remaining between them. This CDR3 is built from 15 residues. The CDR3 bases are TGTGCCAGCAGCTTAGAAGAACTGTACACCGGGGAGCTGTTTTTT. Encoded protein: CASSLEELYTGELFF.

The chain has TRBV14 and TRBJ2-3, with unresolved D. The V end was cut by 4 bases, the J end by 5 bases, with 7 bases between. CDR3 length equals 12 residues. Looked up from germline, CDR1 is SGHDN and CDR2 is FVKESK. The CDR3 loop reads CASSLPGDTQYF. CDR3 in DNA: TGTGCCAGCAGCCTACCAGGAGATACGCAGTATTTT. The whole variable domain, filled in from reference TRBV14 and TRBJ2-3, reads EAGVTQFPSHSVIEKGQTVTLRCDPISGHDNLYWYRRVMGKEIKFLLHFVKESKQDESGMPNNRFLAERTGGTYSTLKVQPAELEDSGVYFCASSLPGDTQYFGPGTRLTVL.

This sequence joins TRBV7-9 and TRBJ1-1; unclear D gene. The ends were cut back, 1 base at V and 6 bases at J, with 6 bases in the middle. The CDR3 contains 12 residues. CDR1 is SEHNR and CDR2 is FQNEAQ in the germline V gene (reference sequence). The CDR3: CASSLGGPEAFF. The CDR3, as DNA: TGTGCCAGCAGCTTAGGAGGGCCTGAAGCTTTCTTT.

Only a few counts were recorded for this clone. This sequence joins TRBV4-1 and TRBJ2-7; D gene uncertain. Germline CDR1 MGHRA, CDR2 YSYEKL. This CDR3 is built from 12 residues. The ends were cut back, 1 base at V and 6 bases at J, with 7 bases in the middle. The CDR3 reads CASSQVGAEQYF. Written as DNA, the CDR3 is TGCGCCAGCAGCCAAGTTGGTGCCGAGCAGTACTTC.

The chain recombines TRBV7-9 with TRBJ2-3; no reliable D call. V was pared by 2 bases and J by 1 base, with 10 bases between. Germline-derived CDR1 and CDR2 are SEHNR and FQNEAQ (reference sequence). The CDR3 contains 15 residues. The DNA of the CDR3 is TGTGCCAGCAGCTTATTGGACGGAGGCACAGATACGCAGTATTTT. Translated, it gives CASSLLDGGTDTQYF.

The chain uses TRBV11-2 and TRBJ2-1, with TRBD2 matching 13 bases. The CDR3 sequence is 16 residues long. The germline CDR1 and CDR2 sequences are SGHAT and FQNNGV. Trimming at V came to 4 bases and at J to 9 bases, leaving 9 bases not matched to a gene. CDR3: CASSYPRRTSGSEQFF. In DNA form, the CDR3 reads TGTGCCAGCAGCTACCCCAGAAGGACTAGCGGGAGTGAGCAGTTCTTC.

This chain links TRBV2 with TRBJ2-2, with D maybe TRBD1 (6 bases). Looked up from germline, CDR1 is SNHLY and CDR2 is FYNNEI. V lost 6 bases and J 0 bases, leaving 17 bases between the germline ends. This CDR3 spans 17 amino acids. This CDR3 reads CASSVTRTEPNTGELFF. The CDR3 DNA reads TGTGCCAGCAGCGTTACTCGGACAGAACCGAACACCGGGGAGCTGTTTTTT.

The rearrangement links TRBV9 to TRBJ2-7, with 13 bases lining up with TRBD2. The V segment lost 4 bases and the J segment 5 bases; nucleotides outside the gene matches: 6. CDR1 and CDR2 (germline): SGDLS, YYNGEE. This CDR3 is 15 amino acids long. The CDR3 DNA is TGTGCCAGCAGCTCCTGGACTAGCGGGAGCCACGAGCAGTACTTC. This encodes CASSSWTSGSHEQYF.

This clone appeared once. The gene calls are TRBV4-1 and TRBJ2-5; a possible D gene is TRBD2 (5 bases). The V gene's germline CDR1 is MGHRA and CDR2 YSYEKL. V was cut by 1 base and J by 2 bases, with 14 bases left in between. CDR3 length: 16 residues. CDR3 loop: CASSQAGIAGQETQYF. The CDR3 region has the DNA TGCGCCAGCAGCCAAGCGGGAATCGCGGGTCAAGAGACCCAGTACTTC.

The rearrangement links TRBV14 to TRBJ1-4; maybe TRBD1 (5 bases). Germline CDR1 is SGHDN and CDR2 is FVKESK. The CDR3 is 13 residues long. V was shortened by 8 bases and J by 0 bases, with 7 bases between the two germline ends. The chain's CDR3 is CASAGATNEKLFF. The CDR3 DNA reads as TGTGCCAGCGCGGGGGCAACTAATGAAAAACTGTTTTTT.

In nucleotides, the CDR3 is TGTGCCAGCAGTTCGAGACCTGACAGTTATCTAGAGCAGTACTTC. Translating gives CASSSRPDSYLEQYF. The chain links TRBV27 to TRBJ2-7, with D tentatively TRBD1 (5 bases). V gave up 4 bases and J gave up 7 bases, with 20 bases separating them. CDR3 length: 15 residues. Germline lookup yields CDR1 MNHEY and CDR2 SMNVEV (reference sequence).

The chain employs TRBV6-5 and TRBJ2-2; no reliable D call. Trimming took 8 bases from V and 7 from J, leaving 20 bases between them. This CDR3 is built from 15 residues. Looked up from germline, CDR1 is MNHEY and CDR2 is SVGAGI. The DNA of the CDR3 is TGTGCCAGCCGAATTACCACGCTGGGTAACGGGGAGCTGTTTTTT. As protein: CASRITTLGNGELFF.

The rearrangement links TRBV10-2 to TRBJ2-1; perhaps TRBD2 as D (6 bases). Trimming pared 2 bases from V and 9 bases from J, leaving 8 bases between. Germline CDR1 and CDR2: WSHSY and SAAADI. CDR3 length: 12 residues. The CDR3, as DNA: TGCGCCAGCAGTGAGGCGGGGACTGAGCAGTTCTTC. Its translation: CASSEAGTEQFF.

This sequence joins TRBV12-5 and TRBJ2-3; maybe TRBD2 (5 bases). The V gene lost 4 bases and the J gene lost 2 bases, with 10 bases spanning the gap. The germline V gene has CDR1 LGHNT and CDR2 FRNRAP. The CDR3 length is 14 residues. In DNA form, the CDR3 reads TGTGCTAGTGGTTCCCCGGAGGACACAGATACGCAGTATTTT. Translated, it gives CASGSPEDTDTQYF.

This chain links TRBV19 with TRBJ2-1; no clear D. V was shortened by 6 bases and J by 0 bases, with 9 bases between the two germline ends. Germline V gives CDR1 LNHDA, CDR2 SQIVND (reference sequence). CDR3 size: 14 residues. CDR3 in amino acids: CASSPVSSYNEQFF. CDR3 nucleotides: TGTGCCAGTAGCCCGGTGAGCTCCTACAATGAGCAGTTCTTC.

V gene TRBV5-1 combines with J gene TRBJ2-1; no firm D call. Germline CDR1 and CDR2: SGHRS and YFSETQ. The CDR3 is made up of 15 amino acids. V was clipped by 0 bases and J by 5 bases, with 12 bases between them. This CDR3 reads CASSLAQFSHNEQFF. In DNA form, the CDR3 reads TGCGCCAGCAGCTTGGCACAGTTTTCCCACAATGAGCAGTTCTTC.